This note documents a single TCR beta chain sequence. The source of the sample is a study of T cell responses to AZD1222 COVID-19 vaccine. Sequenced by immunoSEQ multiplex PCR; TCRdb stores in-frame clones only, minus some. Of 160,000 or so clones detected, about 90% appear once; the ten largest clones hold approximately 2%. CDR3 length equals 17 residues. Germline CDR1 SGHTA, CDR2 FQGNSA. Trimming removed 4 bases from V and 2 bases from J, with 21 bases in between. The source is an adult in good health. The sample here was peripheral blood, taken on day 0 of AZD1222 vaccination. This chain joins TRBV7-2 and TRBJ2-7; D remains ambiguous. CDR3 sequence (DNA): TGTGCCAGCAGCTCGTACTCAGAGCGAACTTACCCCTACGAGCAGTACTTC. It encodes CASSSYSERTYPYEQYF.